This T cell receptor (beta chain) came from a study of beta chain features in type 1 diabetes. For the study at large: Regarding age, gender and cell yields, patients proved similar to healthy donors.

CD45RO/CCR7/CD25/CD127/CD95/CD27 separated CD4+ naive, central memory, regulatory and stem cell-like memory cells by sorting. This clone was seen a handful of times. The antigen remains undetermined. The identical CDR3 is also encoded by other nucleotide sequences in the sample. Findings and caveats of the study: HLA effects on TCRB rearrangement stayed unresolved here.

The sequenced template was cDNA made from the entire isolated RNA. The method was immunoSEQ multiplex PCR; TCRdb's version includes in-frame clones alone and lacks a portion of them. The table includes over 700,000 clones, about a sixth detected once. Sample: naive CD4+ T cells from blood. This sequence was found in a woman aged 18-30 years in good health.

The CDR3 loop is CASSLGGTSGYNEQFF. CDR3 coding DNA: TGTGCCAGCAGCTTAGGTGGGACTAGCGGATACAATGAGCAGTTCTTC. The chain combines TRBV7-2 with TRBJ2-1; 11 nucleotides align to TRBD2. The germline V gene encodes CDR1 SGHTA and CDR2 FQGNSA. With 1 base clipped from V and 4 bases from J, the junction kept 3 bases outside the gene matches. CDR3 size: 16 residues.